These 25 T cell receptor beta chains were sequenced from one sample in a study of CD8 T cells in Susac syndrome. About 0.5 to 1 ug RNA was reverse transcribed with random hexamers. TCRdb ran MiXCR on the immunoSEQ multiplex PCR reads and lists one entry per CDR3 protein. The table shows 100,000 or so distinct CDR3 sequences, with around 90% occurring only once. Source material: CD4+ T cells from PBMCs. The receptor source for this set is a human donor in good health.

The chain employs TRBV14 and TRBJ2-1; the D is unclear. Trimming shortened V by 1 base and J by 9 bases, and 10 bases separated the two germline ends. CDR1 and CDR2 from the germline V gene are SGHDN and FVKESK. The CDR3 spans 13 residues. The CDR3 region has the DNA TGTGCCAGCAGCCAAGCTAACGTACCTGAGCAGTTCTTC. Amino acid sequence: CASSQANVPEQFF. Variable domain in full (rest from reference TRBV14 and TRBJ2-1): EAGVTQFPSHSVIEKGQTVTLRCDPISGHDNLYWYRRVMGKEIKFLLHFVKESKQDESGMPNNRFLAERTGGTYSTLKVQPAELEDSGVYFCASSQANVPEQFFGPGTRLTVL.

The V gene is TRBV3-1, the J gene TRBJ1-1; TRBD1 is a possible D gene (5 bases). CDR1 and CDR2 from the germline V gene are LGHDT and YNNKEL (reference sequence). Trimming took off 1 base at V and 5 bases at J, with 11 bases between the two ends. The CDR3 length is 14 residues. The CDR3 sequence is CASSQGRGTTEAFF. The CDR3, as DNA: TGTGCCAGCAGCCAAGGTCGGGGGACGACTGAAGCTTTCTTT.

This sequence joins TRBV20-1 and TRBJ1-5; maybe TRBD1 (5 bases). The germline V gene has CDR1 DFQATT and CDR2 SNEGSKA (reference sequence). The V end was cut by 0 bases, the J end by 9 bases, with 15 bases between. The CDR3 sequence is 14 residues long. The CDR3, as DNA: TGCAGTGCTAGAGATCAGAGGGGTTCGTTGCCCCAGCATTTT. Protein sequence: CSARDQRGSLPQHF.

CDR3 coding DNA: TGCAGTGCTAGGGAAGGTATGGGGTTAGGCGAGCAGTACTTC. Amino acid sequence: CSAREGMGLGEQYF. The V gene is TRBV20-1, the J gene TRBJ2-7; no firm D call. Trimming removed 3 bases at V and 6 bases at J, with 18 bases between. Germline lookup yields CDR1 DFQATT and CDR2 SNEGSKA (reference sequence). CDR3 length: 14 residues.

Comment on this clonotype: The junction shows a germline mismatch at one end, possibly a read error. The V gene is TRBV6-2 or TRBV6-3, the J gene TRBJ2-2; no clear D. The CDR3 loop spans 12 amino acids. Germline CDR1 is MNHEY and CDR2 is SVGEGT. The CDR3 spells CASSYYTGELFF. CDR3 bases: TGTGCCAGCAGCTACTACACCGGGGAGCTGTTTTTT.

The chain uses TRBV19 and TRBJ2-7; 7 bases agree with TRBD1. This CDR3 has 14 residues. CDR1 is LNHDA and CDR2 is SQIVND in the germline V gene (reference sequence). The V gene end was trimmed by 8 bases and the J gene end by 6 bases; junction bases not matched to a gene: 13. CDR3 amino acids: CASGSTGSRGEQYF. The DNA of the CDR3 is TGTGCCAGTGGTTCGACAGGGAGCCGGGGCGAGCAGTACTTC.

V and J are TRBV20-1 and TRBJ2-3; the match to TRBD2 covers 8 bases. V lost 6 bases, J lost 1 base, and 6 bases stayed unmatched. The CDR3 has 14 amino acids. Germline-derived CDR1 and CDR2 are DFQATT and SNEGSKA (reference sequence). The CDR3 protein is CSAVLAGGTDTQYF. In DNA, the CDR3 is TGCAGTGCAGTTCTAGCGGGTGGCACAGATACGCAGTATTTT.

J is TRBJ1-2 and V is TRBV7-2; no clear D gene. The CDR3 runs 13 residues. From germline, CDR1 is SGHTA and CDR2 FQGNSA. Trimming cost V 1 base and J 8 bases, with 11 bases left between them. The CDR3 sequence is CASSLGGIRGYTF. As DNA, the CDR3 is TGTGCCAGCAGCTTAGGAGGTATCCGGGGCTACACCTTC.

The chain couples TRBV20-1 to TRBJ1-2, with 11 nucleotides matching TRBD1. CDR1 is DFQATT and CDR2 is SNEGSKA in the germline V gene (reference sequence). This CDR3 is 15 amino acids long. Trimming cost V 0 bases and J 8 bases; bases outside gene matches: 8. Written as DNA, the CDR3 is TGCAGTGCTAGAGAAGGCGGGACAGGGGGTGGCGGCTACACCTTC. Protein product: CSAREGGTGGGGYTF.

The V and J genes are TRBV11-2 and TRBJ2-3; 8 bases agree with TRBD2. J was trimmed by 1 base and V by 5 bases; bases with no gene match: 5. The CDR3 is made up of 15 amino acids. The germline V gene encodes CDR1 SGHAT and CDR2 FQNNGV. Here the CDR3 reads CASSLGLGGTDTQYF. The CDR3 DNA sequence: TGTGCCAGCAGCCTGGGACTAGGAGGCACAGATACGCAGTATTTT.

The chain carries TRBV6-4 and TRBJ1-1, with a weak D call TRBD1 (5 bases). Germline CDR1 is MRHNA and CDR2 is SNTAGT. The CDR3 extends over 12 amino acids. The CDR3 region is CTLGGLYTEAFF. CDR3 sequence (DNA): TGTACCCTCGGGGGTTTGTACACTGAAGCTTTCTTT.

The chain couples TRBV28 to TRBJ2-7, with D perhaps matching TRBD1 (6 bases). Trimming shortened V by 5 bases and J by 2 bases, and 10 bases separated the two germline ends. This CDR3 contains 13 residues. CDR1 and CDR2 from the germline V gene are MDHEN and SYDVKM. In nucleotides, the CDR3 is TGTGCCAGCAGTCCAGGGGTCCCCTACGAGCAGTACTTC. It codes for CASSPGVPYEQYF.

The chain uses TRBV6-2 or TRBV6-3 and TRBJ2-6; 8 bases line up with TRBD1. Trimming at V came to 6 bases and at J to 4 bases, leaving 5 bases not matched to a gene. CDR1 is MNHEY, CDR2 SVGEGT, per germline. This CDR3 spans 15 amino acids. In DNA form, the CDR3 reads TGTGCCAGCAGCCAGGACAGGGTAGGGGCCAACGTCCTGACTTTC. This translates into CASSQDRVGANVLTF.

In this sample, this clonotype turned up once. The rearrangement links TRBV15 to TRBJ1-2; tentatively, D is TRBD1 (5 bases). V lost 0 bases, J lost 7 bases, and 18 bases lay in between. The CDR3 sequence is 16 residues long. CDR1 LNHNV and CDR2 YYDKDF come from the germline V gene (reference sequence). The CDR3 nucleotides read TGTGCCACCAGCAGAGAGGCAGGGCAAGAGGAAAGTGGCTACACCTTC. This codes for CATSREAGQEESGYTF.

V gene TRBV20-1 combines with J gene TRBJ1-5; unclear D gene. Germline lookup yields CDR1 DFQATT and CDR2 SNEGSKA (reference sequence). This CDR3 is built from 14 residues. V was shortened by 0 bases and J by 3 bases, with 9 bases between the two germline ends. This CDR3 reads CSARDLGNNQPQHF. For the CDR3, the DNA is TGCAGTGCTAGAGATCTGGGCAACAATCAGCCCCAGCATTTT.

CDR3 nucleotide sequence: TGCAGTGCCTGGAGGGGTAGTGAGACCCAGTACTTC. It is translated as CSAWRGSETQYF. This chain joins TRBV20-1 and TRBJ2-5; D is perhaps TRBD2 (6 bases). Germline lookup yields CDR1 DFQATT and CDR2 SNEGSKA (reference sequence). Trimming took off 6 bases at V and 5 bases at J, with 13 bases between the two ends. The CDR3 contains 12 residues.

This chain's CDR3 is CASSEIGARDTQYF. CDR3 bases: TGCGCCAGCAGCGAGATCGGGGCGAGAGATACGCAGTATTTT. The chain couples TRBV5-1 to TRBJ2-3; D tentatively fits TRBD1 or TRBD2 (5 bases each). CDR3 length: 14 amino acids. Looked up from germline, CDR1 is SGHRS and CDR2 is YFSETQ. V lost 4 bases and J lost 5, with 14 bases in between.

This chain joins TRBV12-3 or TRBV12-4 and TRBJ2-5; D perhaps matches TRBD2 (5 bases). CDR3 length: 15 amino acids. With 5 bases removed from V and 7 bases from J, the gap between germline ends came to 20 bases. CDR3 sequence: CASSETTAGPGTQYF. CDR3 nucleotides: TGTGCCAGCAGTGAGACTACGGCGGGCCCAGGGACCCAGTACTTC.

The CDR3 loop reads CSANLAGAYEQYF. DNA for the CDR3: TGCAGTGCCAACCTAGCGGGGGCCTACGAGCAGTACTTC. The chain joins TRBV20-1 to TRBJ2-7, with 10 nucleotides matching TRBD2. In germline, CDR1 is DFQATT, CDR2 SNEGSKA (reference sequence). J lost 2 bases, V lost 6 bases, and 4 bases had no gene match. CDR3 size: 13 residues.

This rearrangement joins TRBV2 to TRBJ2-6, with D perhaps TRBD1 (6 bases). The CDR3 is 17 amino acids. Germline CDR1 SNHLY, CDR2 FYNNEI. V lost 8 bases to trimming and J lost 0 bases, with 17 bases between them. Here the CDR3 DNA reads TGTGCCAGCTTCTATGCAGGGGCCCACTCTGGGGCCAACGTCCTGACTTTC. This encodes CASFYAGAHSGANVLTF.

The chain employs TRBV6-1 and TRBJ1-2; 8 nucleotides line up with TRBD1. V shed 2 bases, J shed 4 bases, and the junction held 3 bases outside the gene matches. The V gene's germline CDR1 is MNHNS and CDR2 SASEGT. This CDR3 contains 14 residues. This chain's CDR3 is CASSEFGQGYGYTF. CDR3 nucleotides: TGTGCCAGCAGTGAATTTGGACAGGGCTATGGCTACACCTTC.

The chain uses TRBV29-1 and TRBJ1-4, with D perhaps matching TRBD1 (6 bases). The germline V gene encodes CDR1 SQVTM and CDR2 ANQGSEA. The CDR3 loop spans 14 amino acids. V was shortened by 6 bases and J by 7 bases, with 18 bases between the two germline ends. The CDR3 bases are TGCAGCGTCCGCCGGGGGGGCCGCGGTGAAAAACTGTTTTTT. Its translation: CSVRRGGRGEKLFF.

The rearrangement joins TRBV10-3 to TRBJ1-3, with D uncertain. V was cut by 4 bases and J by 0 bases, with 13 bases left in between. The CDR3 loop spans 16 amino acids. CDR1 is ENHRY, CDR2 SYGVKD, per germline. The CDR3 is CAISGLFGASGNTIYF. The CDR3 region has the DNA TGTGCCATCAGTGGCTTGTTCGGAGCCTCTGGAAACACCATATATTTT.

The V call is TRBV5-1, the J call TRBJ2-5; D may correspond to TRBD1 or TRBD2 (5 bases each). The CDR3 length is 15 residues. V shed 0 bases and J shed 5 bases, with 14 bases lying between them. From germline, CDR1 is SGHRS and CDR2 YFSETQ. DNA of the CDR3: TGCGCCAGCAGCTTGGCCTGGGACCCCGGGGAGACCCAGTACTTC. Its protein is CASSLAWDPGETQYF.

This clonotype is a singleton in its sample. V and J are TRBV6-2 or TRBV6-3 and TRBJ2-1, with TRBD2 matching over 8 bases. With 8 bases clipped from V and 4 bases from J, the junction kept 13 bases outside the gene matches. Germline CDR1 and CDR2: MNHEY and SVGEGT. There are 16 residues in the CDR3. The CDR3, as DNA: TGTGCCAGCCAAAGGTCTTTAGCGGGAAATTACAATGAGCAGTTCTTC. This translates into CASQRSLAGNYNEQFF.